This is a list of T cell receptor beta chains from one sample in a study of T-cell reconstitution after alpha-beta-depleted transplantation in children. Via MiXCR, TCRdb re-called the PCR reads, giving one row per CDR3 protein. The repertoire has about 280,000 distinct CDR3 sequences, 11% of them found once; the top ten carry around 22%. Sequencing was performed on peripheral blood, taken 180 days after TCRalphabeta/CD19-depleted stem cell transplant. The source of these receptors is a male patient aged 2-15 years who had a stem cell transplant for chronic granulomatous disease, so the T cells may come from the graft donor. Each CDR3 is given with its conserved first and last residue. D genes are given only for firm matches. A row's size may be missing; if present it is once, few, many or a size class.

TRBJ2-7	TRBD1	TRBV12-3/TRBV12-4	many	TGTGCCAGCACCGAAAATACAGGGGTCGACGAGCAGTACTTC	CASTENTGVDEQYF
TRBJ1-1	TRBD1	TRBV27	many	TGTGCCAGCAGAGAAATACCGGACAGGGAGGACACTGAAGCTTTCTTT	CASREIPDREDTEAFF
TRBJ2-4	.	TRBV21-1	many	TGTGCCAGCAGCAAAGACGAGACAGGGATCGCCAAAAACATTCAGTACTTC	CASSKDETGIAKNIQYF
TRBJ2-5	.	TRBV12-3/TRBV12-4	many	TGTGCCAGCAGTTTTGTGCTCAAGGGAGAGACCCAGTACTTC	CASSFVLKGETQYF
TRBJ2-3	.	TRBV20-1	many	TGCAGTGCGAGTGTCACCCGGGCGCAGTATTTT	CSASVTRAQYF
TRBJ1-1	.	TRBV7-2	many	TGTGCCAGCAGCATAAAACGGGGGGGGAACACTGAAGCTTTCTTT	CASSIKRGGNTEAFF
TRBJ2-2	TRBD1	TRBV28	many	TGTGCCAGCAGTCTCCTAAACGACAGGGTGAACACCGGGGAGCTGTTTTTT	CASSLLNDRVNTGELFF
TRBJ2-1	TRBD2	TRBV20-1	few	TGCAGTGCTAGAGAGAAAACTAGCGGGAGAAATGAGCAGTTCTTC	CSAREKTSGRNEQFF
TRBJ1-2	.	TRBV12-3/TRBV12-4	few	TGTGCCAGCAGTTTTTTCCCAGAGCGAGGCTACACCTTC	CASSFFPERGYTF
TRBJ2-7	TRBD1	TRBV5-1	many	TGCGCCAGCAGCTCCACTGCCGGGACAGGCTACGAGCAGTACTTC	CASSSTAGTGYEQYF
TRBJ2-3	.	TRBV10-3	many	TGTGCCACAACAGGGACAGCGGGTGCTACGCAGTATTTT	CATTGTAGATQYF
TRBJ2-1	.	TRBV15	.	TGTGCCACCAGCAGTCGAGGGAGAGGGGTCAACAATGAGCAGTTCTTC	CATSSRGRGVNNEQFF
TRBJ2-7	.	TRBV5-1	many	TGCGCCAGCAGCTTTGTAGCAGGTAACTACGAGCAGTACTTC	CASSFVAGNYEQYF
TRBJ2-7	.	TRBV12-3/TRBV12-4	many	TGTGCCAGCAGTACCAGGACTGGGAGCTACGAGCAGTACTTC	CASSTRTGSYEQYF
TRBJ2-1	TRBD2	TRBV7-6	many	TGTGCCAGCAGCGTCCTAGCGGGGGCACGAAATGAGCAGTTCTTC	CASSVLAGARNEQFF
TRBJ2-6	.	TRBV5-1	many	TGCGCCAGCAGCGTGGACTTCCCCGGGGCTGGGGCCAACGTCCTGACTTTC	CASSVDFPGAGANVLTF
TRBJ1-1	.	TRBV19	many	TGTGCCAGTAGTATTGGGGCTCAGGCTGAAGCTTTCTTT	CASSIGAQAEAFF
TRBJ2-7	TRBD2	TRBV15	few	TGTGCCACCAGCAGAGACCGGACTAGCGGGGGCTACGAGCAGTACTTC	CATSRDRTSGGYEQYF
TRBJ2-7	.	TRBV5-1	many	TGCGCCAGCAGCTTGGCATGGAACGAGCAGTACTTC	CASSLAWNEQYF
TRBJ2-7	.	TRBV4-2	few	TGTGCCAGCAGCCAAGATCTACTCTCCTACGAGCAGTACTTC	CASSQDLLSYEQYF
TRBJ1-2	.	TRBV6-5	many	TGTGCCAGCAGTTACACGTCATGGGGTGGCTACACCTTC	CASSYTSWGGYTF
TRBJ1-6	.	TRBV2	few	TGTGCCACCAACGAGGGGGGGGCACCCAATTCACCCCTCCACTTT	CATNEGGAPNSPLHF
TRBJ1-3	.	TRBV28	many	TGTGCCAGCAGTTTACGATATAGGTGGGGCTCTGGAAACACCATATATTTT	CASSLRYRWGSGNTIYF
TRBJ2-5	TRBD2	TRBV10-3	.	TGTGCCATCAGAGGTAGCGGGGTTTTAGAGACCCAGTACTTC	CAIRGSGVLETQYF